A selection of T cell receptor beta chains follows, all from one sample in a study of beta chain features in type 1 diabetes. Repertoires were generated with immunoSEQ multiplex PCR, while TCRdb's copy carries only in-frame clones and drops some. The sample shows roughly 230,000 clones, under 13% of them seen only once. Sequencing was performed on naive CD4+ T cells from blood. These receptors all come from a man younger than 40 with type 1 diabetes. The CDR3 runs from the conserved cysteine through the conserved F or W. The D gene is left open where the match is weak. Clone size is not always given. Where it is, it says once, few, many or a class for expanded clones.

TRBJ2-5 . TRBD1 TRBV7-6 CASSSTGNQETQYF TGTGCCAGCAGCTCGACAGGGAATCAAGAGACCCAGTACTTC
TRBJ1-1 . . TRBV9 CASSVEQVSEAFF TGTGCCAGCAGCGTAGAACAGGTCTCCGAAGCTTTCTTT
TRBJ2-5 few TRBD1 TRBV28 CASSPRDREETQYF TGTGCCAGCAGTCCCCGGGACAGAGAAGAGACCCAGTACTTC
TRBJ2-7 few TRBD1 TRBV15 CATSRSRTGYEQYF TGTGCCACCAGCAGGTCCCGGACAGGGTACGAGCAGTACTTC
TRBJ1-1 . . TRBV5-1 CASREALYRDGTEAFF TGCGCCAGCAGGGAGGCACTATACAGGGACGGGACTGAAGCTTTCTTT
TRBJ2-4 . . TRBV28 CASSEDRNIQYF TGTGCCAGCAGTGAGGACAGAAACATTCAGTACTTC
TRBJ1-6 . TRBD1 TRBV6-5 CASRNGQGNSPLHF TGTGCCAGCAGGAACGGACAGGGGAATTCACCCCTCCACTTT
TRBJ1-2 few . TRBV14 CASSRNTNYGYTF TGTGCCAGCAGCCGAAACACGAACTATGGCTACACCTTC
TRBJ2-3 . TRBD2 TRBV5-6 CASSFGLAGGDTQYF TGTGCCAGCAGCTTCGGACTAGCGGGGGGAGATACGCAGTATTTT
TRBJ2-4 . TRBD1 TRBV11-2 CASSSPRDRVDIQYF TGTGCCAGCAGCTCCCCACGGGACAGGGTAGACATTCAGTACTTC
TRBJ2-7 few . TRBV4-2 CASSQADSQYEQYF TGTGCCAGCAGCCAAGCGGATTCACAGTACGAGCAGTACTTC
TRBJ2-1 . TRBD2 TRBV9 CASSLTSGGYNEQFF TGTGCCAGCAGCCTGACTAGCGGGGGCTACAATGAGCAGTTCTTC
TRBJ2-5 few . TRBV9 CASSVGRMETQYF TGTGCCAGCAGCGTAGGGAGAATGGAGACCCAGTACTTC
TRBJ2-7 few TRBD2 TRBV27 CASSPIAGAYEQYF TGTGCCAGCAGCCCCATAGCGGGGGCCTACGAGCAGTACTTC
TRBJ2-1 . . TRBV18 CASSPGAGSSYNEQFF TGTGCCAGCTCACCAGGGGCGGGGAGCTCCTACAATGAGCAGTTCTTC
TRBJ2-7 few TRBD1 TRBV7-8 CASSLIGRGRDRGQEQYF TGTGCCAGCAGCTTAATCGGTCGTGGGCGGGACAGGGGGCAAGAGCAGTACTTC
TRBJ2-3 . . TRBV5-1 CASSVRTHTDTQYF TGCGCCAGCAGCGTACGGACTCACACAGATACGCAGTATTTT
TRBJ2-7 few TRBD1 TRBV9 CASSAEDRAYEQYF TGTGCCAGCAGCGCGGAAGACAGGGCCTACGAGCAGTACTTC
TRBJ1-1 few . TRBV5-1 CASSSTTRGNTEAFF TGCGCCAGCAGCTCGACGACCCGAGGTAACACTGAAGCTTTCTTT
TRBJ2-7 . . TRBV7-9 CASSLGQYEQYF TGTGCCAGCAGCTTAGGACAATACGAGCAGTACTTC
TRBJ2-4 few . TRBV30 CAWSVAGQNIQYF TGTGCCTGGAGTGTCGCAGGGCAAAACATTCAGTACTTC
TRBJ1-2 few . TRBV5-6 CASSAVDINYGYTF TGTGCCAGCAGCGCTGTGGACATTAACTATGGCTACACCTTC
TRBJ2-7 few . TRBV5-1 CASSLRRYEQYF TGCGCCAGCAGCTTGCGGCGGTACGAGCAGTACTTC
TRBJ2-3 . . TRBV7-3 CASSLGHITDTQYF TGTGCCAGCAGCTTGGGACACATCACAGATACGCAGTATTTT
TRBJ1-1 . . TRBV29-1 CSVEVGITTEAFF TGCAGCGTTGAGGTCGGGATCACGACGGAAGCTTTCTTT
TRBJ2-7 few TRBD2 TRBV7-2 CASSLGGRGGHYEQYF TGTGCCAGCAGCTTAGGTGGTCGGGGGGGCCACTACGAGCAGTACTTC
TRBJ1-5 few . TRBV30 CAWSTTTGPQPQHF TGTGCCTGGAGTACTACGACAGGCCCTCAGCCCCAGCATTTT